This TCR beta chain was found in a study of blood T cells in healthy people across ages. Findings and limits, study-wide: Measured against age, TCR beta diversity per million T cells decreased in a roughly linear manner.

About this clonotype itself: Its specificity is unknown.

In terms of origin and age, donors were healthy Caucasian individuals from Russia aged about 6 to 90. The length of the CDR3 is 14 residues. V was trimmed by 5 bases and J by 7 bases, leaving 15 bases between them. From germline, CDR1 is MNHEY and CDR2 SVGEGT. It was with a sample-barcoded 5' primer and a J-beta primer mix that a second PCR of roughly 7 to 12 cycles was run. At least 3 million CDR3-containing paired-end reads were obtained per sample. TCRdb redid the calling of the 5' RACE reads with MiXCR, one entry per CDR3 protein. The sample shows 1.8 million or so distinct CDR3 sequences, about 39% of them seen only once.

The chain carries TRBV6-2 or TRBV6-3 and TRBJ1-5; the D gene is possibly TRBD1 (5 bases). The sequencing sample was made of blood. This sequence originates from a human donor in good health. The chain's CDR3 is CASSPRQSRQPQHF. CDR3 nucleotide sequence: TGTGCCAGCAGTCCCAGACAGTCCAGACAGCCCCAGCATTTT.